Following are 8 T cell receptor beta chains from one sample sequenced in a study of blood T cell repertoires in COVID-19. Sequencing used immunoSEQ multiplex PCR; TCRdb keeps in-frame clones, though not all of them. The sample records some 400,000 clones, around 92% being singletons. Sequencing was done on a sample of PBMCs or T cells enriched from blood (not recorded which). The receptors shown here come from a woman aged 25 to 39 who had recovered from COVID-19.

This clone was detected only once. The chain has TRBV12-5 and TRBJ2-3; possibly TRBD1 for D (7 bases). Trimming left V 4 bases short and J 1 base short, with 12 bases between. From germline, CDR1 is LGHNT and CDR2 FRNRAP. This CDR3 comprises 15 residues. CDR3 loop: CASGSGGGGTDTQYF. CDR3 DNA: TGTGCTAGTGGTTCCGGAGGGGGCGGCACAGATACGCAGTATTTT.

The chain is built from TRBV13 and TRBJ1-6, with D perhaps TRBD1 (6 bases). The germline V gene encodes CDR1 PRHDT and CDR2 FYEKMQ (reference sequence). The ends were cut back, 2 bases at V and 7 bases at J, with 24 bases in the middle. This CDR3 has 19 amino acids. The CDR3 DNA is TGTGCCAGCAGCTTATTCAGCGGGGGCCTTGGGGTTGTAAATTCACCCCTCCACTTT. Translating gives CASSLFSGGLGVVNSPLHF.

The J gene is TRBJ1-4, the V gene TRBV5-6; D may be TRBD1 (6 bases). Per germline, CDR1 SGHDT and CDR2 YYEEEE. The CDR3 has 17 amino acids. The V gene lost 2 bases and the J gene lost 8 bases, with 22 bases spanning the gap. In nucleotides, the CDR3 is TGTGCCAGCAGCTTTGCGGCAGGGGAGATTGTGAGGGAAAAACTGTTTTTT. It specifies CASSFAAGEIVREKLFF.

This chain connects TRBV9 to TRBJ1-1, with TRBD1 matching 7 bases. The germline V gene encodes CDR1 SGDLS and CDR2 YYNGEE. The CDR3 length is 17 residues. J lost 0 bases, V lost 0 bases, and 8 bases had no gene match. The CDR3 sequence: CASSVGMVGQMNTEAFF. CDR3 coding DNA: TGTGCCAGCAGCGTAGGGATGGTGGGACAGATGAACACTGAAGCTTTCTTT.

This sequence joins TRBV12-3 or TRBV12-4 and TRBJ1-2, with D maybe TRBD1 (6 bases). CDR3 length: 13 amino acids. V was clipped by 5 bases and J by 2 bases, with 9 bases between them. CDR3: CASSHDRNYGYTF. The CDR3 DNA is TGTGCCAGCAGTCATGACAGGAACTATGGCTACACCTTC.

The chain combines TRBV2 with TRBJ2-7; D remains ambiguous. The V gene lost 2 bases and the J gene lost 4 bases, with 6 bases spanning the gap. This CDR3 comprises 12 residues. Germline V gene sequence: CDR1 SNHLY, CDR2 FYNNEI. This chain's CDR3 is CASSEQAYEQYF. Written as DNA, the CDR3 is TGTGCCAGCAGTGAACAGGCTTACGAGCAGTACTTC.

The V and J genes are TRBV19 and TRBJ1-5; D possibly corresponds to TRBD1 (5 bases). V lost 5 bases, J lost 7 bases, and 18 bases lay in between. Germline assignment: CDR1 LNHDA and CDR2 SQIVND (reference sequence). There are 15 residues in the CDR3. CDR3 sequence reads: CASSPFHLGGQPQHF. CDR3 nucleotides: TGTGCCAGTAGTCCTTTCCACTTGGGGGGACAGCCCCAGCATTTT.

The V gene is TRBV7-2, the J gene TRBJ2-1; 10 positions agree with TRBD2. The CDR3 spans 15 residues. The germline V gene encodes CDR1 SGHTA and CDR2 FQGNSA. V gave up 5 bases and J gave up 3 bases; unmatched junction bases: 4. CDR3 DNA: TGTGCCAGCAGCACTTCTAGCGGGGGCTACAATGAGCAGTTCTTC. It translates to CASSTSSGGYNEQFF.